This TCR beta chain appears in the sequencing data of a study of shared clonotypes between healthy human individuals. Terminally differentiated effector memory CD45RA+ cells were left out of the naive CD8 fraction, which was CD45RO-negative and positively selected for CCR7. CDR1 and CDR2 (germline): SGHNT, YYREEE (reference sequence). CDR3 size: 11 residues. Clones were read by immunoSEQ multiplex PCR, and TCRdb kept only the in-frame ones, dropping some. The sample shows around 600,000 clones, approximately 95% of them seen only once. The specimen was naive CD8+ T cells sorted from blood. The chain is built from TRBV5-4 and TRBJ2-5; D ambiguous. The J call may not be correct, given that the DNA end is closer to TRBJ2-7. The TCR originated in a woman in her twenties or thirties in good health. CDR3 sequence (DNA): TGTGCCAGCAGCACCGATCACGAGCAGTACTTC. This codes for CASSTDHEQYF.